These T cell receptor beta chains were read from a single sample in a study of blood T cells in healthy people across ages. One entry per CDR3 protein, called by TCRdb with MiXCR from the 5' RACE reads. In the table there are 550,000 to 650,000 distinct CDR3 sequences, less than 35% of which are singletons. Sequenced sample: blood. The receptors originated from a woman aged 80 or over in good health. CDR3s leave out the opening cysteine and the closing phenylalanine or tryptophan. Size is stated for part of the rows, as once, few or many counts, or as a class when the clone is expanded.

v_gene: TRBV4-3
j_gene: TRBJ2-4
abundance: NA
CDR3aa: ASSPNRGMIRNIQY

v_gene: TRBV7-9
j_gene: TRBJ1-6
abundance: many
CDR3aa: ASSLDRANNSPLH

v_gene: TRBV7-2
j_gene: TRBJ2-5
abundance: NA
CDR3aa: ASSLSTGVNGY

v_gene: TRBV5-1
j_gene: TRBJ2-3
abundance: many
CDR3aa: ASSLAGQRATTDTQY

v_gene: TRBV5-6
j_gene: TRBJ1-1
abundance: NA
CDR3aa: ASSWRGGQNTEAF

v_gene: TRBV5-1
j_gene: TRBJ2-2
abundance: few
CDR3aa: ASSLVVGYDTGELF

v_gene: TRBV18
j_gene: TRBJ2-1
abundance: NA
CDR3aa: ASSPTVSGGPAYNEQF

v_gene: TRBV28
j_gene: TRBJ2-1
abundance: NA
CDR3aa: ASLGEDSSYNEQF

v_gene: TRBV20-1
j_gene: TRBJ2-1
abundance: NA
CDR3aa: SATFFGPSNEQF

v_gene: TRBV18
j_gene: TRBJ1-4
abundance: NA
CDR3aa: ASSPLKGRSNEKLF

v_gene: TRBV12-3/TRBV12-4
j_gene: TRBJ2-7
abundance: many
CDR3aa: ASMSAGYSYEQY

v_gene: TRBV7-3
j_gene: TRBJ2-7
abundance: NA
CDR3aa: ASGPWGGSYEQY

v_gene: TRBV10-2
j_gene: TRBJ1-4
abundance: NA
CDR3aa: ASRDTGSTNEKLF

v_gene: TRBV2
j_gene: TRBJ2-5
abundance: many
CDR3aa: ASRERGNQETQY

v_gene: TRBV25-1
j_gene: TRBJ2-6
abundance: NA
CDR3aa: ASSEVRTGSSGANVRT

v_gene: TRBV7-6
j_gene: TRBJ2-7
abundance: many
CDR3aa: ASSLGASGYYEQY

v_gene: TRBV27
j_gene: TRBJ1-2
abundance: many
CDR3aa: ASSLQAGEDYGYT